The next 32 T cell receptor beta chains were all read from a single sample in a study of T cells after yellow fever vaccination. TCRdb processed the 5' RACE reads anew with MiXCR; each CDR3 protein has one entry. The sample yields approximately 330,000 distinct CDR3 sequences, around 12% seen once. The sample consisted of CD4+ T cells sorted from PBMCs, taken 15 days after the yellow fever booster vaccination. The receptors here all came from a man between 18 and 35 years old who received the YFV17D yellow fever vaccine.

The rearrangement uses TRBV27 and TRBJ2-5, with TRBD2 as a possible D gene (6 bases). The CDR3 covers 14 residues. Trimming shortened V by 8 bases and J by 5 bases, and 18 bases separated the two germline ends. The germline V gene has CDR1 MNHEY and CDR2 SMNVEV (reference sequence). The CDR3 is CASSPRRAGETQYF. Here the CDR3 DNA reads TGTGCCAGCTCCCCCCGGAGGGCGGGCGAGACCCAGTACTTC.

The V and J genes are TRBV5-1 and TRBJ1-1; no clear D. The V and J ends lost 3 bases and 6 bases respectively, with 15 bases between them. The CDR3 runs 14 residues. Looked up from germline, CDR1 is SGHRS and CDR2 is YFSETQ. CDR3 DNA sequence: TGCGCCAGCAGCTCCAAGGACCCTCCTCCTGAAGCTTTCTTT. Translated: CASSSKDPPPEAFF.

The chain is built from TRBV12-3 or TRBV12-4 and TRBJ1-2, with 9 bases fitting TRBD1. V dropped 6 bases and J dropped 2; count of bases not matched to a gene: 7. This CDR3 region has 15 residues. CDR3 bases: TGTGCCAGCAGCCGAACCGGGACAGGGAACTATGGCTACACCTTC. Translating gives CASSRTGTGNYGYTF.

This chain connects TRBV14 to TRBJ2-2; TRBD1 or TRBD2 may be the D gene (5 bases each). The CDR3 loop spans 15 amino acids. Trimming shortened V by 6 bases and J by 6 bases, and 17 bases separated the two germline ends. CDR1 SGHDN and CDR2 FVKESK come from the germline V gene. DNA of the CDR3: TGTGCCAGCAGACGCACCGGGACCAAGCCCGGGGAGCTGTTTTTT. This sequence encodes CASRRTGTKPGELFF.

This clonotype was observed a handful of times. This sequence joins TRBV18 and TRBJ2-7, with D unclear. CDR3 length: 13 amino acids. Germline V gene lookup returns CDR1 KGHSH and CDR2 LQKENI. V was trimmed by 0 bases and J by 6 bases, leaving 9 bases between them. In DNA form, the CDR3 reads TGTGCCAGCTCACCACCGATTCTGTTCGAGCAGTACTTC. Amino acid sequence: CASSPPILFEQYF.

The sample holds a few counts of this clonotype. This rearrangement joins TRBV4-3 to TRBJ2-2; 10 positions match TRBD2. Per germline, CDR1 LGHNA and CDR2 YSLEER. The CDR3 covers 20 residues. V was pared by 0 bases and J by 0 bases, with 10 bases of the junction left unmatched. CDR3 bases: TGCGCCAGCAGCCAAGACCAGCCCATAGCGGGGGGTCCGAACACCGGGGAGCTGTTTTTT. Residues: CASSQDQPIAGGPNTGELFF.

This chain uses TRBV6-2 or TRBV6-3 with TRBJ2-7; the match to TRBD1 covers 10 bases. The CDR3 loop spans 17 amino acids. The trim removed 7 bases at V and 2 bases at J, leaving 14 bases unmatched. In germline, CDR1 is MNHEY, CDR2 SVGEGT. The CDR3 coding sequence is TGTGCCAGCACCCCTCGAGTCGACAGGGGGCTCGCCTACGAGCAGTACGTC. Protein product: CASTPRVDRGLAYEQYV.

This clonotype was observed many times. The V and J genes are TRBV7-2 and TRBJ2-7, with TRBD2 matching over 8 bases. This CDR3 spans 16 amino acids. Per germline, CDR1 SGHTA and CDR2 FQGNSA. V shed 1 base and J 2 bases; nucleotides not matched to a gene: 7. The chain's CDR3 is CASSLVSRGDPYEQYF. The CDR3 nucleotides read TGTGCCAGCAGCTTAGTCTCGCGGGGGGATCCCTACGAGCAGTACTTC.

This chain uses TRBV7-8 with TRBJ2-6; no firm D call. V lost 1 base and J 4 bases, leaving 8 bases between the germline ends. The CDR3 length is 15 residues. CDR1 is SGHVS, CDR2 FQNEAQ, per germline. The CDR3 DNA is TGTGCCAGCAGCTTAGGGGCGTGGGGGGCCAACGTCCTGACTTTC. This encodes CASSLGAWGANVLTF.

This clonotype came up a few times. This chain links TRBV12-3 or TRBV12-4 with TRBJ1-4, with 11 nucleotides matching TRBD1. The trim removed 4 bases at V and 4 bases at J, leaving 8 bases unmatched. The CDR3 length is 17 residues. The CDR3 nucleotides are TGTGCCAGCAGTTCATGGACAGGGGGCTTTCATAATGAAAAACTGTTTTTT. Translating gives CASSSWTGGFHNEKLFF.

J is TRBJ2-6 and V is TRBV27; D unclear. The germline gives CDR1 MNHEY, CDR2 SMNVEV (reference sequence). CDR3 length: 14 residues. V was shortened by 5 bases and J by 0 bases, with 5 bases between the two germline ends. The CDR3 DNA reads as TGTGCCAGCAGTACCAACTCTGGGGCCAACGTCCTGACTTTC. This codes for CASSTNSGANVLTF. Looking up the rest from reference TRBV27 and TRBJ2-6 gives the full variable domain: EAQVTQNPRYLITVTGKKLTVTCSQNMNHEYMSWYRQDPGLGLRQIYYSMNVEVTDKGDVPEGYKVSRKEKRNFPLILESPSPNQTSLYFCASSTNSGANVLTFGAGSRLTVL.

The chain is built from TRBV29-1 and TRBJ1-1, with D uncertain. The CDR3 sequence is 13 residues long. Per the germline V gene, CDR1 is SQVTM and CDR2 is ANQGSEA. The V gene lost 5 bases and the J gene lost 11 bases, with 21 bases spanning the gap. The CDR3 DNA reads TGCAGCGTTCGAAGCCAGGAGGCGGGGAGGGCTTTCTTT. The encoded protein is CSVRSQEAGRAFF.

The rearrangement links TRBV25-1 to TRBJ1-1; 7 nucleotides match TRBD1. Germline V gene lookup returns CDR1 MGHDK and CDR2 SYGVNS. With V trimmed by 8 bases and J by 5 bases, 11 bases remained unmatched. This CDR3 contains 14 residues. The CDR3: CASWGTGVGTEAFF. The DNA of the CDR3 is TGTGCCAGCTGGGGAACAGGGGTAGGGACTGAAGCTTTCTTT.

J is TRBJ1-3 and V is TRBV10-3; D unclear. V was clipped by 2 bases and J by 2 bases, with 13 bases between them. Germline assignment: CDR1 ENHRY and CDR2 SYGVKD. The CDR3 spans 16 residues. The CDR3 region has the DNA TGTGCCATCAGTGAGCCCGCTCGATCTACTGGAAACACCATATATTTT. Translation: CAISEPARSTGNTIYF.

The chain is built from TRBV4-1 and TRBJ2-5; D may match TRBD1 or TRBD2 (6 bases each). With 2 bases removed from V and 5 bases from J, the gap between germline ends came to 15 bases. The CDR3 spans 15 residues. Germline V lookup: CDR1 MGHRA, CDR2 YSYEKL. The CDR3 here is CASSQIGGGGETQYF. CDR3 DNA sequence: TGCGCCAGCAGCCAAATAGGTGGAGGGGGGGAGACCCAGTACTTC.

This clonotype has at least ten counts. This chain connects TRBV4-2 to TRBJ1-1; weak D call: TRBD1 (5 bases). Trimming stripped 3 bases from V and 2 bases from J, with 13 bases between. CDR1 is LGHNA, CDR2 YNFKEQ, per germline. This CDR3 has 15 amino acids. The CDR3 region is CASSHGGVSNTEAFF. Here the CDR3 DNA reads TGTGCCAGCAGCCATGGAGGGGTTAGTAACACTGAAGCTTTCTTT.

This clonotype has a handful of counts. V is TRBV18 and J is TRBJ1-6, with 8 bases lining up with TRBD1. V gave up 4 bases and J gave up 8 bases; unmatched junction bases: 10. The CDR3 contains 16 residues. Germline V gene sequence: CDR1 KGHSH, CDR2 LQKENI. CDR3 protein: CASSLGYGQGDSPLHF. The DNA of the CDR3 is TGTGCCAGCTCACTAGGCTACGGACAGGGTGATTCACCCCTCCACTTT. Based on the CDR3 plus reference TRBV18 and TRBJ1-6, the full variable domain is NAGVMQNPRHLVRRRGQEARLRCSPMKGHSHVYWYRQLPEEGLKFMVYLQKENIIDESGMPKERFSAEFPKEGPSILRIQQVVRGDSAAYFCASSLGYGQGDSPLHFGNGTRLTVT.

This chain connects TRBV4-2 to TRBJ1-4, with D perhaps TRBD1 (5 bases). The CDR3 covers 16 residues. Germline assignment: CDR1 LGHNA and CDR2 YNFKEQ. The germline V and J ends were trimmed by 0 bases and 3 bases, with 11 bases remaining between them. The CDR3 DNA follows: TGTGCCAGCAGCCAAGACGCAGGGCGGCCTAATGAAAAACTGTTTTTT. Translating gives CASSQDAGRPNEKLFF.

This chain joins TRBV7-3 and TRBJ2-7; D gene uncertain. The V gene's germline CDR1 is SGHTA and CDR2 FQGTGA. V lost 3 bases, J lost 2 bases, and 8 bases lay in between. There are 13 residues in the CDR3. CDR3 nucleotides: TGTGCCAGCAGCTTTCCCCGAACCTACGAGCAGTACTTC. As protein: CASSFPRTYEQYF.

The genes are TRBV27 and TRBJ2-7; possibly TRBD1 or TRBD2 for D (7 bases each). The CDR3 spans 14 residues. Germline-derived CDR1 and CDR2 are MNHEY and SMNVEV (reference sequence). Trimming took 3 bases from V and 1 from J, leaving 10 bases between them. CDR3 protein: CASSFQGGSYEQYF. The CDR3 DNA reads TGTGCCAGCAGTTTCCAGGGGGGGTCCTACGAGCAGTACTTC.

There are a few counts of this clonotype. The chain employs TRBV5-4 and TRBJ1-1, with 10 bases identical to TRBD1. CDR1 and CDR2 from the germline V gene are SGHNT and YYREEE (reference sequence). The CDR3 loop spans 15 amino acids. V lost 3 bases, J lost 5 bases, and 7 bases stayed unmatched. The CDR3: CASSSRDRGRTEAFF. CDR3 nucleotide sequence: TGTGCCAGCAGCTCCCGGGACAGGGGTCGAACTGAAGCTTTCTTT.

This rearrangement joins TRBV11-2 to TRBJ1-2; 9 bases are a match to TRBD1. The germline V gene has CDR1 SGHAT and CDR2 FQNNGV. V was clipped by 5 bases and J by 8 bases; unmatched bases: 18. This CDR3 is built from 17 residues. The CDR3 region is CASSPGTRDRETVGYTF. In DNA form, the CDR3 reads TGTGCCAGCAGCCCGGGGACCCGGGACAGGGAGACGGTGGGCTACACCTTC.

The table lists this clonotype with a few counts. The rearrangement links TRBV28 to TRBJ2-1, with D possibly being TRBD1 (7 bases). CDR3 size: 16 residues. V lost 5 bases and J lost 9, with 23 bases in between. Looked up from germline, CDR1 is MDHEN and CDR2 is SYDVKM. The CDR3 is CASSRPRQGRGSEQFF. The DNA for the CDR3 is TGTGCCAGCAGTAGACCCCGACAGGGCCGGGGGAGTGAGCAGTTCTTC.

With respect to this clonotype: An end of the junction differs from the germline gene, which may be a read error. The genes are TRBV10-3 and TRBJ1-5; maybe TRBD1 (6 bases). This CDR3 has 15 residues. Germline CDR1 is ENHRY and CDR2 is SYGVKD. CDR3 sequence: CAICEKQGVNQPQHF. In DNA form, the CDR3 reads TGTGCCATCTGTGAGAAACAGGGTGTCAATCAGCCCCAGCATTTT.

This clonotype was detected a few times. The rearrangement joins TRBV12-3 or TRBV12-4 to TRBJ1-1; a possible D gene is TRBD1 (6 bases). CDR3 length: 13 amino acids. V lost 6 bases to trimming and J lost 5 bases, with 13 bases between them. The CDR3, as DNA: TGTGCCAGCAGATCTACAGGGTTGACTGAAGCTTTCTTT. Protein product: CASRSTGLTEAFF.

The sample holds a few counts of this clonotype. The chain uses TRBV6-1 and TRBJ2-1; weak D call: TRBD2 (5 bases). The V end was cut by 5 bases, the J end by 0 bases, with 14 bases between. CDR1 and CDR2 from the germline V gene are MNHNS and SASEGT. The CDR3 loop spans 16 amino acids. CDR3 sequence reads: CASSLALGSSYNEQFF. The DNA of the CDR3 is TGTGCCAGCAGTCTAGCCTTAGGGTCCTCCTACAATGAGCAGTTCTTC.

This clonotype was detected many times. The rearrangement joins TRBV7-2 to TRBJ2-6; TRBD1 is a possible D gene (6 bases). Trimming took off 2 bases at V and 0 bases at J, with 8 bases between the two ends. Germline lookup yields CDR1 SGHTA and CDR2 FQGNSA. This CDR3 spans 16 amino acids. The CDR3 is CASSLQGPSGANVLTF. CDR3 DNA sequence: TGTGCCAGCAGCTTACAGGGGCCCTCTGGGGCCAACGTCCTGACTTTC.

This clonotype came up many times. The chain is built from TRBV7-2 and TRBJ1-4; D gene unclear. Trimming shortened V by 1 base and J by 0 bases, and 6 bases separated the two germline ends. The CDR3 has 15 amino acids. Germline loops: CDR1 SGHTA, CDR2 FQGNSA. CDR3 loop: CASSLGRATNEKLFF. As DNA, the CDR3 is TGTGCCAGCAGCTTAGGAAGGGCAACTAATGAAAAACTGTTTTTT.

This clonotype was counted a few times. The chain employs TRBV4-2 and TRBJ2-1; weak D call: TRBD1 (6 bases). The CDR3 has 16 amino acids. Germline CDR1 is LGHNA and CDR2 is YNFKEQ. With 4 bases removed from V and 3 bases from J, the gap between germline ends came to 16 bases. CDR3 protein: CASSLVGDNDYNEQFF. DNA for the CDR3: TGTGCCAGCAGCCTGGTCGGGGACAATGACTACAATGAGCAGTTCTTC.

V and J are TRBV19 and TRBJ2-7, with a weak D call TRBD1 (6 bases). CDR1 is LNHDA, CDR2 SQIVND, per germline (reference sequence). V was shortened by 5 bases and J by 2 bases, with 13 bases between the two germline ends. This CDR3 is built from 14 residues. CDR3 DNA: TGTGCCAGTAGTGGGACACCAAACCCCTACGAGCAGTACTTC. This translates into CASSGTPNPYEQYF. The variable domain in full, with the rest retrieved from reference TRBV19 and TRBJ2-7, is DGGITQSPKYLFRKEGQNVTLSCEQNLNHDAMYWYRQDPGQGLRLIYYSQIVNDFQKGDIAEGYSVSREKKESFPLTVTSAQKNPTAFYLCASSGTPNPYEQYFGPGTRLTVT.

The chain is built from TRBV5-1 and TRBJ1-4; TRBD1 matches at 10 bases. J was trimmed by 6 bases and V by 4 bases; bases with no gene match: 6. Germline lookup yields CDR1 SGHRS and CDR2 YFSETQ. The CDR3 has 15 residues. The CDR3 bases are TGCGCCAGCAGCCAGACCGGGACAGGGGATGAAAAACTGTTTTTT. Protein: CASSQTGTGDEKLFF. Looking up the rest from reference TRBV5-1 and TRBJ1-4 gives the full variable domain: KAGVTQTPRYLIKTRGQQVTLSCSPISGHRSVSWYQQTPGQGLQFLFEYFSETQRNKGNFPGRFSGRQFSNSRSEMNVSTLELGDSALYLCASSQTGTGDEKLFFGSGTQLSVL.

In this sample, this clonotype turned up a few times. The V and J genes are TRBV5-1 and TRBJ1-4; D not resolved. This CDR3 is built from 14 residues. The V end lost 2 bases, the J end lost 5 bases, and 10 bases lay between the germline ends. CDR1 is SGHRS, CDR2 YFSETQ, per germline. In nucleotides, the CDR3 is TGCGCCAGCAGCTTAATTCAGAGGAATGAAAAACTGTTTTTT. Amino acid sequence: CASSLIQRNEKLFF.